This TCR beta chain was recorded in a study of OX40 agonist ivuxolimab in advanced cancers. As for the study in general: Among those enrolled, mean age was about 63 years (range roughly 23 to 90) and less than 90% were male. General observations from the study: Antigen specificity of clonally expanded peripheral T cells was not established. There was clonal expansion of CD4+ and CD8+ blood T cells by week 6 at 0.1 to 3.0 mg/kg. Among T cells, CD8+ cells averaged more expanded clones than CD4+ cells.

CDR1 is SGDLS and CDR2 is YYNGEE in the germline V gene. CDR3 length: 15 amino acids. V was clipped by 0 bases and J by 5 bases; unmatched bases: 4. This clone was counted a few times. Its specificity is unknown. The method was immunoSEQ multiplex PCR; TCRdb's version includes in-frame clones alone and lacks a portion of them. This table has 73,000 or so clones, around four fifths appearing once. The material was CD4+ or CD8+ T cells sorted from blood, obtained in a trial of the OX40 agonist ivuxolimab. This TCR derives from an adult with an advanced solid tumor such as melanoma, head and neck, liver or kidney cancer. This chain joins TRBV9 and TRBJ2-1; TRBD2 matches 8 bases. CDR3 DNA: TGTGCCAGCAGCGTAGCGGGAGGGAGCCACAATGAGCAGTTCTTC. Amino acids: CASSVAGGSHNEQFF.